This T cell receptor (beta chain) derives from a study of T cell responses to AZD1222 COVID-19 vaccine. Profiled with immunoSEQ multiplex PCR; TCRdb holds only in-frame clones, not every one. This sample has about 100,000 clones, with just under 95% found just once. V was shortened by 4 bases and J by 2 bases, with 7 bases between the two germline ends. This CDR3 region has 13 residues. Germline CDR1 SGHNT, CDR2 YYREEE (reference sequence). With regard to this clone: Its specificity is not known.

Overall study results and limits: Reportedly, nearly half the spike-specific TCRs target unmutated variant regions. Repertoire samples came only from after the peak T cell response. There were vaccine-associated CD4 TCRs across spike, dominant at 160-218 and 743-854.

The gene calls are TRBV5-4 and TRBJ1-5; D uncertain. Sequenced here: peripheral blood, sampled on day 0 of AZD1222 vaccination. The TCR originated in an adult in good health. In DNA, the CDR3 is TGTGCCAGCAGCCCGGGAGGCAATCAGCCCCAGCATTTT. It encodes CASSPGGNQPQHF. Complete variable domain (other parts from reference TRBV5-4 and TRBJ1-5): ETGVTQSPTHLIKTRGQQVTLRCSSQSGHNTVSWYQQALGQGPQFIFQYYREEENGRGNFPPRFSGLQFPNYSSELNVNALELDDSALYLCASSPGGNQPQHFGDGTRLSIL.